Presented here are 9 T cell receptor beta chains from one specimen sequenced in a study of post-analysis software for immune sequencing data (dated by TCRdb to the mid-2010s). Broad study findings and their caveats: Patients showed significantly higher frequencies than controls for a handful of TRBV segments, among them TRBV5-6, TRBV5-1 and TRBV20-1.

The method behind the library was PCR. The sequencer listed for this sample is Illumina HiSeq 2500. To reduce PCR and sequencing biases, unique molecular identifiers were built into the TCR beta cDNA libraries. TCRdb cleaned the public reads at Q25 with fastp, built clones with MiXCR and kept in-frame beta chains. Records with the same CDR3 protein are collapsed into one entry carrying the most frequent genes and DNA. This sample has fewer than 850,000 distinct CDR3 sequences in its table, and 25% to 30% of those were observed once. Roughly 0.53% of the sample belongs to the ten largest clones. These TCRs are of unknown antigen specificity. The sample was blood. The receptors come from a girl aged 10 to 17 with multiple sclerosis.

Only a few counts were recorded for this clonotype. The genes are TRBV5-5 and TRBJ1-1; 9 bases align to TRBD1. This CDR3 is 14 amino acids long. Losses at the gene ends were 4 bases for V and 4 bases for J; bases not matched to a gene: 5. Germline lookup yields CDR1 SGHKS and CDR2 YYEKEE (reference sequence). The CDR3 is CASSRGQGTTEAFF. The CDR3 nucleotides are TGTGCCAGCAGCCGGGGACAGGGAACCACTGAAGCTTTCTTT.

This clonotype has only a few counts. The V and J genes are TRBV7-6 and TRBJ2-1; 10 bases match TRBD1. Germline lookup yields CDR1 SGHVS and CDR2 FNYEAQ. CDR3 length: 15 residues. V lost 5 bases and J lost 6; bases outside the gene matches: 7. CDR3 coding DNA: TGTGCCAGCAGCATAGGACAGGGGGAGAGCAATGAGCAGTTCTTC. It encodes CASSIGQGESNEQFF.

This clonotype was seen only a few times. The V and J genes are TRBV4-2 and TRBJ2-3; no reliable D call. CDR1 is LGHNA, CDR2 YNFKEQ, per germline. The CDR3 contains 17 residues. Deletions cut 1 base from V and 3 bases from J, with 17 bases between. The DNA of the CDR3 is TGTGCCAGCAGCCAAGTAACTCTCGTGATAGAAACAGATACGCAGTATTTT. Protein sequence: CASSQVTLVIETDTQYF.

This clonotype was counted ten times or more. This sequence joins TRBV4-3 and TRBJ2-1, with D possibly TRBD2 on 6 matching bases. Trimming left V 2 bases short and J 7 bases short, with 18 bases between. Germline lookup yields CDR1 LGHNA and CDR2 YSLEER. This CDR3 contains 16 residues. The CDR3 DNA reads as TGCGCCAGCAGCCAACTCAAAGGTCCGGCGGGGAATGAGCAGTTCTTC. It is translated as CASSQLKGPAGNEQFF.

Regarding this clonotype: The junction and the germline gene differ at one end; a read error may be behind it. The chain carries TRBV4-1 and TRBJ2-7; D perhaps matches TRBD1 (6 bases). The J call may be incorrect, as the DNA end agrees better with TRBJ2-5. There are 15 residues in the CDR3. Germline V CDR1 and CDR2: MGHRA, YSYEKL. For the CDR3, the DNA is TGCGCCAGCAACCAAGAGGGGGAAATCGTTGAGACCCAGTACTTC. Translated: CASNQEGEIVETQYF.

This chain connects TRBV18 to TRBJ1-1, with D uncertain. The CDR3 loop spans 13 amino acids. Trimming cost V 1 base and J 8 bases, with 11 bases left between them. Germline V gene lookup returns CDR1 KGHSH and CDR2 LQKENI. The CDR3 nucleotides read TGTGCCAGCTCACCACGGGAACAAGTGGAAGCTTTCTTT. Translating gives CASSPREQVEAFF.

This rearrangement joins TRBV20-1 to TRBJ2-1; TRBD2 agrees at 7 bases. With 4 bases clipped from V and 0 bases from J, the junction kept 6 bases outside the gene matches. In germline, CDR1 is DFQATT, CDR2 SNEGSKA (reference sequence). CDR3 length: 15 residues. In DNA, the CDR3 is TGCAGTGCTACAAAGCGGGAAACCTCCTACAATGAGCAGTTCTTC. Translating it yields CSATKRETSYNEQFF.

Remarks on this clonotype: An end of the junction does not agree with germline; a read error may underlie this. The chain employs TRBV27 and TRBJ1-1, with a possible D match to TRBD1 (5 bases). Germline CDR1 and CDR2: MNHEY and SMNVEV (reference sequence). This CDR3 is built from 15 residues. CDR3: CAGSLGTRVNTEAFF. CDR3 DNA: TGTGCCGGCAGTTTAGGTACCAGGGTGAACACTGAAGCTTTCTTT.

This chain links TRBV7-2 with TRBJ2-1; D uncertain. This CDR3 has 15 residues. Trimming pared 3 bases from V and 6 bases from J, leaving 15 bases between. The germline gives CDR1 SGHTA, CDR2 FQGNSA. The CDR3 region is CASSFGPRKLNEQFF. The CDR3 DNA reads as TGTGCCAGCAGCTTTGGGCCCCGAAAACTCAATGAGCAGTTCTTC.